This TCR beta chain was identified during a study of T-cell reconstitution after alpha-beta-depleted transplantation in children. The CDR3 is made up of 13 amino acids. Germline-derived CDR1 and CDR2 are SGHAT and FQDESV (reference sequence). Trimming left V 8 bases short and J 0 bases short, with 7 bases between. The sample holds many counts of this clonotype. Researchers prepared the TCRbeta library using unique molecular identifiers, the study reports. From the PCR reads, TCRdb called clonotypes with MiXCR, one entry per CDR3 protein. Among some 590,000 distinct CDR3 sequences listed, more than 9% were seen once.

The sample here was PBMCs from the stem cell graft donor, taken from the stem cell graft. The clonotype comes from a human donor who donated a stem cell graft to a child with acute myeloid leukemia. The chain recombines TRBV11-1 with TRBJ2-2; D gene unclear. DNA for the CDR3: TGTGCCAGCGCAACTTCGAACACCGGGGAGCTGTTTTTT. It encodes CASATSNTGELFF. The complete variable domain, with remaining parts taken from reference TRBV11-1 and TRBJ2-2, reads EAEVAQSPRYKITEKSQAVAFWCDPISGHATLYWYRQILGQGPELLVQFQDESVVDDSQLPKDRFSAERLKGVDSTLKIQPAELGDSAMYLCASATSNTGELFFGEGSRLTVL.